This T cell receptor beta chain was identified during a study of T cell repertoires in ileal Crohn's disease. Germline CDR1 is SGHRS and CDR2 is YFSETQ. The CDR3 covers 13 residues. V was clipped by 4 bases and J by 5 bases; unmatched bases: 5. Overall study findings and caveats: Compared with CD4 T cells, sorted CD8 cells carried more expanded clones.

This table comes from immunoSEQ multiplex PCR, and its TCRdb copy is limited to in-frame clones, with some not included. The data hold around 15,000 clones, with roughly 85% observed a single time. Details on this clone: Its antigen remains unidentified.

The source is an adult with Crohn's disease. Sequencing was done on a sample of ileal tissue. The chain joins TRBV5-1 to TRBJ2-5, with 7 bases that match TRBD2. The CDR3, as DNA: TGCGCCAGCAGCCCGACTAGCCGTGAGACCCAGTACTTC. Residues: CASSPTSRETQYF.